This entry lists 28 T cell receptor beta chains sequenced from one sample in a study of blood T cell repertoires in COVID-19. TCRdb's copy holds only in-frame clones and misses some; the assay was immunoSEQ multiplex PCR. The sample includes around 160,000 clones, 80% to 85% seen only once; the top ten take about 38%. Material for sequencing was peripheral blood. The receptors come from a human donor in a cohort sampled during active COVID-19.

The rearrangement links TRBV5-8 to TRBJ1-2; perhaps TRBD1 as D (5 bases). Trimming left V 7 bases short and J 3 bases short, with 10 bases between. Germline loops: CDR1 SGHTS, CDR2 YDEGEE. This CDR3 contains 12 residues. CDR3 bases: TGTGCCAGCGTCGCGGGGGACTATGGCTACACCTTC. Amino acid sequence: CASVAGDYGYTF.

The V gene is TRBV15, the J gene TRBJ1-1, with 7 bases identical to TRBD1. The germline CDR1 and CDR2 sequences are LNHNV and YYDKDF (reference sequence). Trimming at V came to 3 bases and at J to 0 bases, leaving 10 bases not matched to a gene. The CDR3 is made up of 17 amino acids. The DNA for the CDR3 is TGTGCCACCAGCAGGAACCCGGACAGGCCCCTGAACACTGAAGCTTTCTTT. Amino acids: CATSRNPDRPLNTEAFF.

The chain employs TRBV3-1 (or the pseudogene TRBV3-2) and TRBJ1-2, with a weak D call TRBD1 (6 bases). The germline V and J ends were trimmed by 3 bases and 6 bases, with 17 bases remaining between them. The germline V gene has CDR1 LGHDT and CDR2 YNNKEL (reference sequence). The CDR3 sequence is 15 residues long. In DNA form, the CDR3 reads TGTGCCAGCAGCCACCCGACAGGTTTTTACGATGGCTACACCTTC. It translates to CASSHPTGFYDGYTF.

This clone has just one count. The chain links TRBV5-4 to TRBJ2-5, with 10 bases identical to TRBD2. Germline V gives CDR1 SGHNT, CDR2 YYREEE (reference sequence). This CDR3 is 16 amino acids long. Trimming at V came to 4 bases and at J to 1 base, leaving 7 bases not matched to a gene. CDR3 DNA: TGTGCCAGCAGCCCTGAACTAGCGGGGCGCCAAGAGACCCAGTACTTC. Protein product: CASSPELAGRQETQYF.

J is TRBJ2-3 and V is TRBV4-1; TRBD2 agrees at 7 bases. Losses at the gene ends were 0 bases for V and 5 bases for J; bases not matched to a gene: 5. Germline V gives CDR1 MGHRA, CDR2 YSYEKL. CDR3 length: 15 amino acids. The CDR3 region is CASSQDRGVRDTQYF. The CDR3 bases are TGCGCCAGCAGCCAAGATCGGGGGGTCAGAGATACGCAGTATTTT.

V usage is TRBV9 and J usage is TRBJ1-6; TRBD1 aligns across 8 bases. Germline lookup yields CDR1 SGDLS and CDR2 YYNGEE. The junction had 3 bases not matched to a gene; V was cut back by 0 bases and J by 7 bases. The CDR3 covers 15 residues. The CDR3 region is CASSVEPGGNSPLHF. In DNA form, the CDR3 reads TGTGCCAGCAGCGTAGAGCCAGGGGGCAATTCACCCCTCCACTTT.

The rearrangement uses TRBV2 and TRBJ1-2, with D maybe TRBD1 (5 bases). The V end was cut by 3 bases, the J end by 5 bases, with 16 bases between. This CDR3 spans 15 amino acids. CDR1 and CDR2 from the germline V gene are SNHLY and FYNNEI. CDR3 nucleotides: TGTGCCAGCAGTGAGGGGGGGAAGGGGAAGTATGGCTACACCTTC. Protein product: CASSEGGKGKYGYTF. The whole variable domain, filled in from reference TRBV2 and TRBJ1-2, reads EPEVTQTPSHQVTQMGQEVILRCVPISNHLYFYWYRQILGQKVEFLVSFYNNEISEKSEIFDDQFSVERPDGSNFTLKIRSTKLEDSAMYFCASSEGGKGKYGYTFGSGTRLTVV.

The genes are TRBV28 and TRBJ1-3, with TRBD1 as a possible D gene (5 bases). The CDR3 is 15 amino acids. V lost 7 bases and J lost 2, with 15 bases in between. Germline V gives CDR1 MDHEN, CDR2 SYDVKM. This chain's CDR3 is CASKSTWGAGNTIYF. The CDR3 coding sequence is TGTGCCAGCAAATCCACCTGGGGCGCTGGAAACACCATATATTTT.

This clone showed up just once. The chain carries TRBV29-1 and TRBJ2-5; 10 bases map to TRBD2. The CDR3 is 15 amino acids. Germline assignment: CDR1 SQVTM and CDR2 ANQGSEA. The V segment lost 6 bases and the J segment 4 bases; nucleotides outside the gene matches: 11. The CDR3 sequence: CSVTESGGAGETQYF. The DNA of the CDR3 is TGCAGCGTGACAGAGAGCGGGGGGGCTGGAGAGACCCAGTACTTC.

The J gene is TRBJ1-3, the V gene TRBV18; D perhaps matches TRBD1 (6 bases). The CDR3 is 17 amino acids. Trimming stripped 6 bases from V and 0 bases from J, with 18 bases between. The V gene's germline CDR1 is KGHSH and CDR2 LQKENI. CDR3 residues: CASSTGGSGTSGNTIYF. DNA of the CDR3: TGTGCCAGCTCGACAGGCGGCTCCGGGACCTCTGGAAACACCATATATTTT.

This chain connects TRBV19 to TRBJ2-4; 10 positions match TRBD1. V lost 6 bases to trimming and J lost 6 bases; unmatched junction nucleotides: 8. The CDR3 length is 15 residues. CDR1 and CDR2 from the germline V gene are LNHDA and SQIVND (reference sequence). The CDR3 DNA follows: TGTGCCAGTAGCCGACAGGGGGCCAGCAGAAACATTCAGTACTTC. Translating it yields CASSRQGASRNIQYF.

To note about this clone: A junction boundary mismatches the germline segment, possibly from a read error. The chain couples TRBV10-3 to TRBJ1-2; D is undetermined. CDR3 length equals 12 residues. Germline V gene lookup returns CDR1 ENHRY and CDR2 SYGVKD. Written as DNA, the CDR3 is TGTGCCATCAGTGAGTTCAAACAGACCCCCCACTTC. It translates to CAISEFKQTPHF.

This clone was seen a few times. The chain employs TRBV10-2 and TRBJ1-6; no definite D call. Trimming took 7 bases from V and 2 from J, leaving 12 bases between them. Germline CDR1 is WSHSY and CDR2 is SAAADI. This CDR3 has 15 amino acids. As DNA, the CDR3 is TGCGCCAGCAACCCTCAGATGACCTATAATTCACCCCTCCACTTT. This encodes CASNPQMTYNSPLHF.

This clone showed up just once. The rearrangement joins TRBV5-1 to TRBJ2-2; TRBD1 might be the D (5 bases). Per germline, CDR1 SGHRS and CDR2 YFSETQ. The CDR3 runs to 15 residues. Deletions cut 0 bases from V and 5 bases from J, with 11 bases between. CDR3 amino acids: CASSLEQGTTGELFF. In nucleotides, the CDR3 is TGCGCCAGCAGCTTGGAGCAGGGCACAACCGGGGAGCTGTTTTTT.

CDR3 sequence: CASSPRTGQSSQPQHF. The CDR3 region has the DNA TGTGCCAGCAGCCCCAGGACGGGACAGTCCTCTCAGCCCCAGCATTTT. V gene TRBV5-5 combines with J gene TRBJ1-5; 7 nucleotides align to TRBD1. This CDR3 has 16 residues. Germline V lookup: CDR1 SGHKS, CDR2 YYEKEE (reference sequence). The V gene end was trimmed by 4 bases and the J gene end by 6 bases; junction bases not matched to a gene: 13. The whole variable domain, filled in from reference TRBV5-5 and TRBJ1-5, reads DAGVTQSPTHLIKTRGQQVTLRCSPISGHKSVSWYQQVLGQGPQFIFQYYEKEERGRGNFPDRFSARQFPNYSSELNVNALLLGDSALYLCASSPRTGQSSQPQHFGDGTRLSIL.

The CDR3 here is CASSHGLAGTGELFF. CDR3 DNA: TGTGCCAGCAGTCACGGACTAGCGGGGACCGGGGAGCTGTTTTTT. The chain links TRBV6-5 to TRBJ2-2; 12 bases are shared with TRBD2. The germline V gene encodes CDR1 MNHEY and CDR2 SVGAGI. There are 15 residues in the CDR3. Unmatched junction bases numbered 3, after V lost 5 bases and J lost 5 bases.

Remarks on this clone: The sample has other DNA sequences that encode this CDR3 too. The V and J genes are TRBV12-3 or TRBV12-4 and TRBJ2-7; 7 positions match TRBD1. After removal of 6 bases from V and 4 bases from J, the junction contained 3 bases not matched to a gene. The CDR3 covers 12 residues. This CDR3 is CASSLQGYEQYF. The CDR3 bases are TGTGCCAGCAGCCTACAGGGGTACGAGCAGTACTTC.

The V call is TRBV5-1, the J call TRBJ1-1; D gene unclear. The CDR3 is 12 amino acids. Trimming removed 3 bases at V and 7 bases at J, with 10 bases between. In germline, CDR1 is SGHRS, CDR2 YFSETQ. CDR3 sequence: CASSSPGGEAFF. CDR3 nucleotide sequence: TGCGCCAGCAGCTCTCCAGGAGGTGAAGCTTTCTTT.

The chain couples TRBV7-2 to TRBJ2-7, with D perhaps TRBD1 (5 bases). The CDR3 contains 15 residues. Trimming removed 4 bases from V and 2 bases from J, with 15 bases in between. Per germline, CDR1 SGHTA and CDR2 FQGNSA. As DNA, the CDR3 is TGTGCCAGCAGCTCACCAGGGTTTGGGCCCTACGAGCAGTACTTC. Protein: CASSSPGFGPYEQYF.

The rearrangement links TRBV5-6 to TRBJ1-3; 9 bases line up with TRBD1. V lost 4 bases and J lost 5; bases outside the gene matches: 4. CDR3 length: 14 residues. Germline assignment: CDR1 SGHDT and CDR2 YYEEEE. The chain's CDR3 is CASSQTGGRNTIYF. The CDR3 bases are TGTGCCAGCAGCCAGACAGGGGGTAGAAACACCATATATTTT.

Note on this clone: At one end the junction does not follow the germline gene, possibly because of a read error. CDR3 in DNA: TGTGCCAGCTCGCTCGACCTTTCAGGGGTACCCTACTTT. This translates into CASSLDLSGVPYF. The chain has TRBV18 and TRBJ1-6; tentative D call: TRBD1 (6 bases). In germline, CDR1 is KGHSH, CDR2 LQKENI. The CDR3 sequence is 13 residues long.

The chain has TRBV5-5 and TRBJ1-2, with D unclear. The germline V gene has CDR1 SGHKS and CDR2 YYEKEE (reference sequence). The CDR3 is made up of 13 amino acids. V was pared by 0 bases and J by 7 bases, with 10 bases between. As DNA, the CDR3 is TGTGCCAGCAGCTTGGTGTTGCCGGGTGGCTACACCTTC. Translation: CASSLVLPGGYTF.

The chain is built from TRBV28 and TRBJ1-2; 8 bases line up with TRBD1. This CDR3 spans 15 amino acids. Germline CDR1 is MDHEN and CDR2 is SYDVKM. V was pared by 6 bases and J by 4 bases, with 10 bases of the junction left unmatched. The CDR3 region has the DNA TGTGCCAGCAGCTTAGCCCAGGGGGCGGGCTATGGCTACACCTTC. Residues: CASSLAQGAGYGYTF.

V usage is TRBV6-4 and J usage is TRBJ1-2; D remains ambiguous. This CDR3 has 15 residues. Germline lookup yields CDR1 MRHNA and CDR2 SNTAGT. Between the trimmed V and J ends, which lost 6 bases and 4 bases, there was a span of 18 bases. The CDR3 sequence is CASSAGGPATYGYTF. The CDR3 coding sequence is TGTGCCAGCAGCGCGGGCGGGCCGGCCACCTATGGCTACACCTTC.

The chain is built from TRBV19 and TRBJ2-3; TRBD2 is a possible D gene (7 bases). This CDR3 region has 15 residues. Germline values: CDR1 LNHDA, CDR2 SQIVND (reference sequence). Trimming took off 1 base at V and 9 bases at J, with 17 bases between the two ends. CDR3 nucleotides: TGTGCCAGTAGTATAGGCCGGGGGGCGGCTGGCACGCAGTATTTT. Translation: CASSIGRGAAGTQYF.

This chain uses TRBV15 with TRBJ1-2; TRBD1 matches at 7 bases. Trimming cost V 4 bases and J 2 bases; bases outside gene matches: 16. Germline assignment: CDR1 LNHNV and CDR2 YYDKDF (reference sequence). This CDR3 contains 18 residues. Written as DNA, the CDR3 is TGTGCCACCAGCATTAACCTCAGATCCGAGGGGGCCAACTATGGCTACACCTTC. This codes for CATSINLRSEGANYGYTF.

CDR3 region: CASSFGQTYEQYF. CDR3 nucleotides: TGTGCCAGCAGCTTCGGACAGACCTACGAGCAGTACTTC. This chain links TRBV7-2 with TRBJ2-7; D might be TRBD1 (6 bases). This CDR3 is 13 amino acids long. Germline CDR1 reads SGHTA; CDR2 reads FQGNSA. V gave up 3 bases and J gave up 2 bases, with 8 bases separating them.

On this clone itself: Other DNA sequences in this specimen translate into the identical CDR3. The chain couples TRBV18 to TRBJ2-1, with TRBD2 identical over 12 bases. The CDR3 runs 16 residues. CDR1 is KGHSH, CDR2 LQKENI, per germline. V trimming: 3 bases; J trimming: 7 bases; junction bases outside the gene matches: 7. This CDR3 reads CASSPPSSGGANEQFF. The CDR3 DNA sequence: TGTGCCAGCTCACCTCCCTCTAGCGGGGGGGCGAATGAGCAGTTCTTC. Drawing the rest from reference TRBV18 and TRBJ2-1, the complete variable domain is NAGVMQNPRHLVRRRGQEARLRCSPMKGHSHVYWYRQLPEEGLKFMVYLQKENIIDESGMPKERFSAEFPKEGPSILRIQQVVRGDSAAYFCASSPPSSGGANEQFFGPGTRLTVL.